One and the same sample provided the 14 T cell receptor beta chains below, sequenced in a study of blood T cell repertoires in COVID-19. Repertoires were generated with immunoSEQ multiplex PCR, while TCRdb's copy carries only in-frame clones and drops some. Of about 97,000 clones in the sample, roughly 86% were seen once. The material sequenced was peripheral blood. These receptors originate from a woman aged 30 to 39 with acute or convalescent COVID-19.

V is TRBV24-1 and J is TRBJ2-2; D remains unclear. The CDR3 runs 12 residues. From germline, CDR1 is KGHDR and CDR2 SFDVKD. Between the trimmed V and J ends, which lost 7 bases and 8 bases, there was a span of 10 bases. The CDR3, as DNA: TGTGCCACCAGCGGGTCTATAGGGGAGCTGTTTTTT. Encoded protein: CATSGSIGELFF.

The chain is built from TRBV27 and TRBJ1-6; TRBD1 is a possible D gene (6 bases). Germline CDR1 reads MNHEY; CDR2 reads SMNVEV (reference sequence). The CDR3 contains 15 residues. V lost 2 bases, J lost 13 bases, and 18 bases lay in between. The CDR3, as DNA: TGTGCCAGCAGTTTAGGAAGGCTCTGGACAGAGCCCCTCCACTTT. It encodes CASSLGRLWTEPLHF.

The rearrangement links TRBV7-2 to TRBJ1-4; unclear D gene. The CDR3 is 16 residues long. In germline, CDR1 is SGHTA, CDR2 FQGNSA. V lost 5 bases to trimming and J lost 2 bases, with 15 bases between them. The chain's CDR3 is CASSPFRLSTNEKLFF. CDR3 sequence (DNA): TGTGCCAGCAGCCCATTTCGACTTTCGACTAATGAAAAACTGTTTTTT.

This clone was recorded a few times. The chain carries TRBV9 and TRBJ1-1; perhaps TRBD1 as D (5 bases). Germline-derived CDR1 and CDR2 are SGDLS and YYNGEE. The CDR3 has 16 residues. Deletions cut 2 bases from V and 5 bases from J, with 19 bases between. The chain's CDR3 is CASSVGREGSRTEAFF. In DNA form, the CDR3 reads TGTGCCAGCAGCGTGGGACGGGAGGGATCTAGAACTGAAGCTTTCTTT.

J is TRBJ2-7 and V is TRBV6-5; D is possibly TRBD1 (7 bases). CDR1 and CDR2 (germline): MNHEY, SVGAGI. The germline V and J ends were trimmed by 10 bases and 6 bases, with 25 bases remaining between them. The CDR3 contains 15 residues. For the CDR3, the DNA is TGTGCCACAACCCCAACACAGGGGTCCGGGGGCGAGCAGTACTTC. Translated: CATTPTQGSGGEQYF.

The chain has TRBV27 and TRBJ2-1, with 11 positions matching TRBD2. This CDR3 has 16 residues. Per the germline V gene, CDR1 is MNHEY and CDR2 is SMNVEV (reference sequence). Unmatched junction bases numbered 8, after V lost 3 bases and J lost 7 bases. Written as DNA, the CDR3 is TGTGCCAGCAGTTTTACTAGCGGGGGATCTACGAATGAGCAGTTCTTC. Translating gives CASSFTSGGSTNEQFF.

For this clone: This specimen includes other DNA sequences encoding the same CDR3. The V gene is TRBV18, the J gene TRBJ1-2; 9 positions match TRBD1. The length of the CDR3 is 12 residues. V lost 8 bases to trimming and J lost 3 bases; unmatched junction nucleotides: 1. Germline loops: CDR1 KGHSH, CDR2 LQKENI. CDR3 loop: CASRTGDYGYTF. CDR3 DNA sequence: TGTGCCAGCAGGACAGGGGACTATGGCTACACCTTC.

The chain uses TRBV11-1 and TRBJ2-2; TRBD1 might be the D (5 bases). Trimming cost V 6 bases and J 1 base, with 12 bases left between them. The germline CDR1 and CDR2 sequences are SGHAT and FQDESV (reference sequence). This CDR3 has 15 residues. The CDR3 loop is CASRSGNLNTGELFF. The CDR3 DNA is TGTGCCAGCAGATCAGGGAATTTGAACACCGGGGAGCTGTTTTTT.

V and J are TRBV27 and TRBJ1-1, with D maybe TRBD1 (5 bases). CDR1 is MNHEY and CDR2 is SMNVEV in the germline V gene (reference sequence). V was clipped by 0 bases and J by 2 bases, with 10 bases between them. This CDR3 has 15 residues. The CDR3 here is CASSLSWQGNTEAFF. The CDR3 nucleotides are TGTGCCAGCAGTTTATCGTGGCAGGGTAACACTGAAGCTTTCTTT.

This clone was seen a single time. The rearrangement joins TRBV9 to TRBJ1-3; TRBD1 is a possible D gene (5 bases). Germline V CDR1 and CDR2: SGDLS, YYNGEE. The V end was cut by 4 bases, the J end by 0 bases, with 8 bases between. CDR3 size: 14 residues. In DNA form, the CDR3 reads TGTGCCAGCAGCCTCGGGGGCTCTGGAAACACCATATATTTT. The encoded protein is CASSLGGSGNTIYF.

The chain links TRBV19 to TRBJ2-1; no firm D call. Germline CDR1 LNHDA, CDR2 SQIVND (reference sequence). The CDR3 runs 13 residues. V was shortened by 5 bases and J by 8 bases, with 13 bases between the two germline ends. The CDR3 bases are TGTGCCAGTAGTCGAAATTTACGGGATGAGCAGTTCTTC. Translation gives CASSRNLRDEQFF. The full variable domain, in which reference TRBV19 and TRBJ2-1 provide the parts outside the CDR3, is DGGITQSPKYLFRKEGQNVTLSCEQNLNHDAMYWYRQDPGQGLRLIYYSQIVNDFQKGDIAEGYSVSREKKESFPLTVTSAQKNPTAFYLCASSRNLRDEQFFGPGTRLTVL.

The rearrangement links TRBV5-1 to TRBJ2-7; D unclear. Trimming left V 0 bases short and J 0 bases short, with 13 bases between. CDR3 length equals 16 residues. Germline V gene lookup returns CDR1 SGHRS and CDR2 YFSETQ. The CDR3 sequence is CASSLGLLSSSYEQYF. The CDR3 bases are TGCGCCAGCAGCTTGGGTCTTCTTTCTAGCTCCTACGAGCAGTACTTC.

The CDR3 DNA follows: TGTGCCAGCAGCTTAACCACAGGGGGCAGGGGAAACACCATATATTTT. Protein sequence: CASSLTTGGRGNTIYF. The chain combines TRBV7-2 with TRBJ1-3; 9 bases fit TRBD1. V was pared by 2 bases and J by 4 bases, with 6 bases of the junction left unmatched. The CDR3 runs 16 residues. In germline, CDR1 is SGHTA, CDR2 FQGNSA.

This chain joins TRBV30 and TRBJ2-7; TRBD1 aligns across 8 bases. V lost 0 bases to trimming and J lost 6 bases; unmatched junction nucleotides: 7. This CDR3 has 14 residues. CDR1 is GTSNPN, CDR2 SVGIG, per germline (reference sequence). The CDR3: CAWSVRDRLSEQYF. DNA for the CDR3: TGTGCCTGGAGTGTACGGGACAGGCTATCCGAGCAGTACTTC.